Listed below are T cell receptor beta chains from one sample, sequenced in a study of T-cell memory formation after mild COVID-19. TCRdb re-derived calls from the 5' RACE reads in MiXCR, one entry per CDR3 protein. The repertoire consists of 220,000 or so distinct CDR3 sequences, with around 9.1% occurring once and the leading ten covering 3.5%. The specimen sequenced was PBMCs or a T cell subset sorted from them (not recorded which). These receptor sequences come from a man aged 18 to 30 who had mild COVID-19 (a few samples of this study predate the infection). Cell type and time point are not known. Both conserved end residues are part of each CDR3. Fields, in order: V gene, D gene, J gene, CDR3 length, clone size, CDR3 protein, CDR3 DNA. The D gene is left open where the match is weak. Rows give clone size only sometimes, using once, few, many, or a class for an expanded clone.

v_call: TRBV6-2/TRBV6-3; d_call: -; j_call: TRBJ2-5; cdr3_length: 14; clone_size: few; cdr3_aa: CASSYRQGLETQYF; cdr3_nt: TGTGCCAGCAGTTACCGGCAGGGTTTAGAGACCCAGTACTTC
v_call: TRBV20-1; d_call: -; j_call: TRBJ2-4; cdr3_length: 15; clone_size: few; cdr3_aa: CSARALGLGVNIQYF; cdr3_nt: TGCAGTGCTAGAGCCCTGGGTTTGGGGGTGAACATTCAGTACTTC
v_call: TRBV5-5; d_call: -; j_call: TRBJ1-6; cdr3_length: 13; clone_size: -; cdr3_aa: CASSSDPYSPLHF; cdr3_nt: TGTGCCAGCAGCTCTGACCCCTATTCACCCCTCCACTTT
v_call: TRBV2; d_call: -; j_call: TRBJ2-2; cdr3_length: 17; clone_size: -; cdr3_aa: CASNLWAGSEYTGELFF; cdr3_nt: TGTGCCAGCAATCTGTGGGCAGGGTCGGAATACACCGGGGAGCTGTTTTTT
v_call: TRBV19; d_call: TRBD2; j_call: TRBJ2-1; cdr3_length: 17; clone_size: many; cdr3_aa: CASSPEPLAGGINEQFF; cdr3_nt: TGTGCCAGTAGTCCCGAACCCCTAGCGGGGGGCATCAATGAGCAGTTCTTC
v_call: TRBV7-2; d_call: -; j_call: TRBJ2-2; cdr3_length: 15; clone_size: few; cdr3_aa: CASSSVQGGTGELFF; cdr3_nt: TGTGCCAGCAGCTCCGTACAGGGTGGGACCGGGGAGCTGTTTTTT
v_call: TRBV4-1; d_call: -; j_call: TRBJ2-5; cdr3_length: 13; clone_size: many; cdr3_aa: CASRRSGQETQYF; cdr3_nt: TGCGCCAGCCGCCGGTCCGGCCAAGAGACCCAGTACTTC
v_call: TRBV12-3/TRBV12-4; d_call: -; j_call: TRBJ1-5; cdr3_length: 15; clone_size: few; cdr3_aa: CASSGPGTVGQPQHF; cdr3_nt: TGTGCCAGCAGCGGCCCCGGGACCGTCGGGCAGCCCCAGCATTTT
v_call: TRBV4-1; d_call: TRBD2; j_call: TRBJ2-1; cdr3_length: 17; clone_size: few; cdr3_aa: CASSLSPGGGGLGGQFF; cdr3_nt: TGCGCCAGCAGCCTCTCCCCCGGAGGCGGGGGGCTTGGGGGGCAGTTCTTC
v_call: TRBV15; d_call: -; j_call: TRBJ2-3; cdr3_length: 15; clone_size: few; cdr3_aa: CATSGRIGSTDTQYF; cdr3_nt: TGTGCCACCAGCGGACGAATTGGGAGCACAGATACGCAGTATTTT
v_call: TRBV27; d_call: TRBD1; j_call: TRBJ2-4; cdr3_length: 17; clone_size: few; cdr3_aa: CASSRGTGGWAKNIQYF; cdr3_nt: TGTGCCAGCAGTAGAGGGACAGGGGGTTGGGCCAAAAACATTCAGTACTTC
v_call: TRBV2; d_call: TRBD1; j_call: TRBJ2-5; cdr3_length: 13; clone_size: -; cdr3_aa: CASIRQGWETQYF; cdr3_nt: TGTGCCAGCATTAGACAGGGATGGGAGACCCAGTACTTC
v_call: TRBV5-1; d_call: TRBD1; j_call: TRBJ2-1; cdr3_length: 16; clone_size: -; cdr3_aa: CASSLSGDSSYNEQFF; cdr3_nt: TGCGCCAGCAGCTTGTCAGGGGACAGCTCCTACAATGAGCAGTTCTTC
v_call: TRBV5-1; d_call: TRBD1; j_call: TRBJ1-5; cdr3_length: 15; clone_size: -; cdr3_aa: CASSLEGQGGQPQHF; cdr3_nt: TGCGCCAGCAGCTTGGAAGGACAGGGTGGCCAGCCCCAGCATTTT
v_call: TRBV20-1; d_call: TRBD2; j_call: TRBJ2-5; cdr3_length: 15; clone_size: medium-sized; cdr3_aa: CSARDNLAVQETQYF; cdr3_nt: TGCAGTGCTAGAGATAACCTAGCGGTCCAAGAGACCCAGTACTTC
v_call: TRBV20-1; d_call: -; j_call: TRBJ2-2; cdr3_length: 14; clone_size: -; cdr3_aa: CSARSQVGTGELFF; cdr3_nt: TGCAGTGCTAGATCCCAGGTCGGCACCGGGGAGCTGTTTTTT
v_call: TRBV5-1; d_call: -; j_call: TRBJ1-5; cdr3_length: 15; clone_size: few; cdr3_aa: CASSLHSGAGQPQHF; cdr3_nt: TGCGCCAGCAGCTTGCATTCAGGGGCCGGGCAGCCCCAGCATTTT
v_call: TRBV4-3; d_call: -; j_call: TRBJ2-2; cdr3_length: 15; clone_size: many; cdr3_aa: CASSQDRGNTGELFF; cdr3_nt: TGCGCCAGCAGCCAAGATAGGGGGAACACCGGGGAGCTGTTTTTT
v_call: TRBV25-1; d_call: -; j_call: TRBJ2-1; cdr3_length: 13; clone_size: many; cdr3_aa: CASSEYRRAEQFF; cdr3_nt: TGTGCCAGCAGTGAATATCGCCGTGCAGAGCAGTTCTTC
v_call: TRBV4-3; d_call: TRBD2; j_call: TRBJ2-1; cdr3_length: 15; clone_size: many; cdr3_aa: CASSQSSGGAGEQFF; cdr3_nt: TGCGCCAGCAGCCAAAGTAGCGGGGGGGCCGGTGAGCAGTTCTTC
v_call: TRBV19; d_call: -; j_call: TRBJ1-5; cdr3_length: 11; clone_size: -; cdr3_aa: CASTPGQPQHF; cdr3_nt: TGTGCCAGTACCCCGGGGCAGCCCCAGCATTTT
v_call: TRBV6-6; d_call: TRBD1; j_call: TRBJ1-1; cdr3_length: 12; clone_size: few; cdr3_aa: CASTGGLTEAFF; cdr3_nt: TGTGCCAGTACAGGGGGCCTGACTGAAGCTTTCTTT
v_call: TRBV7-2; d_call: -; j_call: TRBJ1-5; cdr3_length: 16; clone_size: few; cdr3_aa: CASSPWDTYSNQPQHF; cdr3_nt: TGTGCCAGCAGCCCATGGGACACCTATAGCAATCAGCCCCAGCATTTT
v_call: TRBV27; d_call: TRBD2; j_call: TRBJ2-3; cdr3_length: 17; clone_size: many; cdr3_aa: CASSSPWTSGGGYTQYF; cdr3_nt: TGTGCCAGCAGTTCCCCTTGGACTAGCGGGGGGGGTTATACGCAGTATTTT
v_call: TRBV12-3/TRBV12-4; d_call: -; j_call: TRBJ1-2; cdr3_length: 14; clone_size: -; cdr3_aa: CASSDTTRGYGYTF; cdr3_nt: TGTGCCAGCAGTGACACCACGAGAGGCTATGGCTACACCTTC
v_call: TRBV7-2; d_call: TRBD2; j_call: TRBJ2-1; cdr3_length: 16; clone_size: many; cdr3_aa: CASSPPPGTRYGEQFF; cdr3_nt: TGTGCCAGCAGCCCTCCTCCGGGGACTAGGTACGGTGAGCAGTTCTTC
v_call: TRBV11-3; d_call: TRBD1; j_call: TRBJ2-1; cdr3_length: 14; clone_size: few; cdr3_aa: CASSFGTGAGEQFF; cdr3_nt: TGTGCCAGCAGCTTCGGGACAGGGGCGGGTGAGCAGTTCTTC
v_call: TRBV24-1; d_call: -; j_call: TRBJ2-3; cdr3_length: 16; clone_size: few; cdr3_aa: CATSDPGEASTDTQYF; cdr3_nt: TGTGCCACCAGTGACCCAGGGGAGGCTAGCACAGATACGCAGTATTTT
v_call: TRBV3-1; d_call: -; j_call: TRBJ2-2; cdr3_length: 15; clone_size: -; cdr3_aa: CASSSRTGNTGELFF; cdr3_nt: TGTGCCAGCAGCTCTCGGACGGGGAACACCGGGGAGCTGTTTTTT
v_call: TRBV10-1; d_call: -; j_call: TRBJ1-2; cdr3_length: 13; clone_size: -; cdr3_aa: CASPPWGLSGYTF; cdr3_nt: TGCGCCAGCCCTCCTTGGGGGCTGAGTGGCTACACCTTC
v_call: TRBV7-2; d_call: -; j_call: TRBJ2-7; cdr3_length: 14; clone_size: many; cdr3_aa: CASSFQGKNYEQYF; cdr3_nt: TGTGCCAGCAGCTTCCAGGGTAAGAACTACGAGCAGTACTTC
v_call: TRBV5-6; d_call: TRBD2; j_call: TRBJ2-1; cdr3_length: 16; clone_size: few; cdr3_aa: CASSRDRGGIHNEQFF; cdr3_nt: TGTGCCAGCAGTCGTGATCGGGGGGGCATCCACAATGAGCAGTTCTTC
v_call: TRBV4-1; d_call: TRBD1; j_call: TRBJ1-5; cdr3_length: 16; clone_size: few; cdr3_aa: CASSQGPGTAYQPQHF; cdr3_nt: TGCGCCAGCAGCCAGGGGCCCGGGACAGCTTATCAGCCCCAGCATTTT
v_call: TRBV18; d_call: TRBD2; j_call: TRBJ2-1; cdr3_length: 17; clone_size: many; cdr3_aa: CASSLSYPSGGDNEQFF; cdr3_nt: TGTGCCAGCTCACTCTCCTATCCTAGCGGGGGAGATAATGAGCAGTTCTTC
v_call: TRBV9; d_call: -; j_call: TRBJ1-5; cdr3_length: 15; clone_size: few; cdr3_aa: CASSVGLAPNQPQHF; cdr3_nt: TGTGCCAGCAGCGTAGGCTTGGCCCCCAATCAGCCCCAGCATTTT
v_call: TRBV2; d_call: -; j_call: TRBJ1-5; cdr3_length: 15; clone_size: -; cdr3_aa: CASSPPPSFNQPQHF; cdr3_nt: TGTGCCAGCAGTCCCCCCCCCAGCTTCAATCAGCCCCAGCATTTT
v_call: TRBV14; d_call: TRBD1; j_call: TRBJ1-4; cdr3_length: 14; clone_size: -; cdr3_aa: CASSQDRRGGKLFF; cdr3_nt: TGTGCCAGCAGCCAAGATCGCAGGGGGGGAAAACTGTTTTTT
v_call: TRBV7-9; d_call: -; j_call: TRBJ2-7; cdr3_length: 14; clone_size: many; cdr3_aa: CASSLNTGDWEQYF; cdr3_nt: TGTGCCAGCAGCCTAAATACAGGGGACTGGGAGCAGTACTTC
v_call: TRBV6-5; d_call: TRBD1; j_call: TRBJ1-1; cdr3_length: 15; clone_size: many; cdr3_aa: CASSYAKGAYTEAFF; cdr3_nt: TGTGCCAGCAGTTACGCCAAGGGGGCTTACACTGAAGCTTTCTTT
v_call: TRBV12-3/TRBV12-4; d_call: TRBD1; j_call: TRBJ1-4; cdr3_length: 14; clone_size: few; cdr3_aa: CASRPGQGAEKLFF; cdr3_nt: TGTGCCAGCAGACCGGGACAGGGGGCTGAAAAACTGTTTTTT
v_call: TRBV5-1; d_call: -; j_call: TRBJ1-1; cdr3_length: 13; clone_size: few; cdr3_aa: CASSLVGYTEAFF; cdr3_nt: TGCGCCAGCAGCTTGGTCGGTTACACTGAAGCTTTCTTT
v_call: TRBV20-1; d_call: TRBD1; j_call: TRBJ1-1; cdr3_length: 15; clone_size: -; cdr3_aa: CSAKASDRAGTEAFF; cdr3_nt: TGCAGTGCTAAGGCGAGCGACAGGGCCGGCACTGAAGCTTTCTTT
v_call: TRBV24-1; d_call: -; j_call: TRBJ2-1; cdr3_length: 17; clone_size: few; cdr3_aa: CATSDRAASGGYNEQFF; cdr3_nt: TGTGCCACCAGTGATCGGGCCGCCTCTGGTGGGTACAATGAGCAGTTCTTC
v_call: TRBV4-2; d_call: -; j_call: TRBJ1-1; cdr3_length: 14; clone_size: -; cdr3_aa: CASSQDYSKTEAFF; cdr3_nt: TGTGCCAGCAGCCAAGATTATTCGAAGACTGAAGCTTTCTTT
v_call: TRBV27; d_call: -; j_call: TRBJ2-5; cdr3_length: 14; clone_size: few; cdr3_aa: CASSSGVGLGTQYF; cdr3_nt: TGTGCCAGCAGTTCCGGAGTCGGTCTCGGGACCCAGTACTTC
v_call: TRBV11-3; d_call: -; j_call: TRBJ2-1; cdr3_length: 13; clone_size: few; cdr3_aa: CASSPLSDNEQFF; cdr3_nt: TGTGCCAGCAGCCCCCTCTCGGACAATGAGCAGTTCTTC
v_call: TRBV27; d_call: -; j_call: TRBJ2-6; cdr3_length: 16; clone_size: -; cdr3_aa: CASSLWGSSGANVLTF; cdr3_nt: TGTGCCAGCAGTTTATGGGGCAGCTCTGGGGCCAACGTCCTGACTTTC
v_call: TRBV6-2/TRBV6-3; d_call: -; j_call: TRBJ1-5; cdr3_length: 13; clone_size: -; cdr3_aa: CASTNMRNQPQHF; cdr3_nt: TGTGCCAGCACCAATATGCGCAATCAGCCCCAGCATTTT
v_call: TRBV5-6; d_call: TRBD1; j_call: TRBJ2-5; cdr3_length: 13; clone_size: few; cdr3_aa: CASAWQGAETQYF; cdr3_nt: TGTGCCAGCGCTTGGCAGGGGGCAGAGACCCAGTACTTC
v_call: TRBV18; d_call: -; j_call: TRBJ1-2; cdr3_length: 14; clone_size: many; cdr3_aa: CASSPPATKDGYTF; cdr3_nt: TGTGCCAGCTCACCACCGGCCACAAAGGATGGCTACACCTTC
v_call: TRBV5-1; d_call: -; j_call: TRBJ1-6; cdr3_length: 16; clone_size: few; cdr3_aa: CASSLQGSSYNSPLHF; cdr3_nt: TGCGCCAGCAGCTTGCAGGGGAGTTCCTATAATTCACCCCTCCACTTT
v_call: TRBV7-3; d_call: -; j_call: TRBJ2-3; cdr3_length: 13; clone_size: many; cdr3_aa: CASSLDLTDTQYF; cdr3_nt: TGTGCCAGCAGCTTAGACCTCACAGATACGCAGTATTTT
v_call: TRBV12-3/TRBV12-4; d_call: -; j_call: TRBJ1-1; cdr3_length: 12; clone_size: few; cdr3_aa: CASRAPPAEAFF; cdr3_nt: TGTGCCAGCAGGGCCCCGCCAGCTGAAGCTTTCTTT
v_call: TRBV6-6; d_call: TRBD1; j_call: TRBJ1-3; cdr3_length: 14; clone_size: few; cdr3_aa: CASSHRQGGNTIYF; cdr3_nt: TGTGCCAGCAGTCACCGACAGGGAGGAAACACCATATATTTT
v_call: TRBV9; d_call: -; j_call: TRBJ2-5; cdr3_length: 16; clone_size: -; cdr3_aa: CASSRGSEGSGETQYF; cdr3_nt: TGTGCCAGCAGCAGGGGGTCGGAGGGTAGTGGAGAGACCCAGTACTTC